This T cell receptor (beta chain) stems from a study of human T cells and chemical hapten exposure. The sample's time point: pre-sensitization, week 0. Regarding treatment: therapeutic diphenylcyclopropenone sensitization with weekly scalp DPC. The CDR3 is 16 residues long. From the RACE reads, TCRdb called clonotypes with MiXCR, one entry per CDR3 protein. The sample has about 90,000 distinct CDR3 sequences; 8.5% to 9% are singletons. Comment on this clonotype: A much larger clonotype is one base distant, so this may be a read error.

The sample in question was whole blood, obtained in connection with sensitization to the hapten diphenylcyclopropenone (DPC). The receptor was derived from a man in his forties with alopecia areata. Some clones in this sample may be carry-over from other donors' samples. The chain recombines TRBV12-3 or TRBV12-4 with TRBJ1-3; 10 positions match TRBD1. CDR3 residues: CASSLGQGMSGNIIYF. The CDR3 DNA reads TGTGCCAGCAGCCTGGGACAGGGGATGTCTGGAAACATCATATATTTT.